One sample yielded the 20 T cell receptor beta chains listed below, sequenced in a study of blood T cell repertoires in COVID-19. Produced via immunoSEQ multiplex PCR; TCRdb's table is partial and in-frame only. This sample has roughly 150,000 clones, with around 88% found just once. Sequencing used peripheral blood. These receptors originate from a human donor in a cohort sampled during active COVID-19.

This clone was seen a few times. The chain joins TRBV7-2 to TRBJ2-1; no clear D. Trimming shortened V by 4 bases and J by 5 bases, and 6 bases separated the two germline ends. Germline V gene sequence: CDR1 SGHTA, CDR2 FQGNSA. The CDR3 sequence is 12 residues long. The CDR3 DNA reads as TGTGCCAGCAGCTCCCGGGACAATGAGCAGTTCTTC. Translated, it gives CASSSRDNEQFF.

This clone was seen just once. The chain is built from TRBV5-5 and TRBJ1-1, with a tentative D call TRBD1 (5 bases). The germline gives CDR1 SGHKS, CDR2 YYEKEE (reference sequence). V was shortened by 5 bases and J by 2 bases, with 13 bases between the two germline ends. The CDR3 has 14 residues. CDR3 sequence: CASRLGEGNTEAFF. The CDR3 nucleotides are TGTGCCAGCAGATTAGGGGAGGGTAACACTGAAGCTTTCTTT.

About this clone: One end of the junction varies from germline; a read error may be responsible. V usage is TRBV5-4 and J usage is TRBJ1-5, with 7 bases lining up with TRBD1. The CDR3 totals 18 residues. CDR1 and CDR2 from the germline V gene are SGHNT and YYREEE (reference sequence). The CDR3 coding sequence is TGTGCCAGCAGCCCACCTCGGACAGGCCTCAGGGATAATCGGCCCCAGCATTTT. Amino acids: CASSPPRTGLRDNRPQHF.

The J gene is TRBJ2-5, the V gene TRBV5-1, with TRBD2 matching over 13 bases. Germline assignment: CDR1 SGHRS and CDR2 YFSETQ. The V and J ends lost 4 bases and 4 bases, in that order; junction bases with no gene match: 10. This CDR3 is 17 amino acids long. The CDR3 reads CASSPWTSGGPPETQYF. The CDR3 bases are TGCGCCAGCAGCCCTTGGACTAGCGGGGGCCCTCCAGAGACCCAGTACTTC.

This chain joins TRBV6-5 and TRBJ1-2, with TRBD1 identical over 12 bases. V lost 6 bases and J lost 6; bases outside the gene matches: 8. Germline CDR1 MNHEY, CDR2 SVGAGI. This CDR3 is built from 15 residues. The CDR3 sequence is CASRVGQGAMNGYTF. The CDR3, as DNA: TGTGCCAGCAGAGTGGGACAGGGGGCTATGAATGGCTACACCTTC.

This clone was found once. The rearrangement uses TRBV5-1 and TRBJ2-1; weak D call: TRBD1 (5 bases). The germline V gene has CDR1 SGHRS and CDR2 YFSETQ. CDR3 length: 17 amino acids. Trimming removed 2 bases at V and 0 bases at J, with 15 bases between. CDR3 nucleotides: TGCGCCAGCAGCTTCCTCCAGGGCCTTAGCTCCTACAATGAGCAGTTCTTC. It yields the protein CASSFLQGLSSYNEQFF.

This clone showed up just a few times. J is TRBJ1-5 and V is TRBV7-2; 7 bases fit TRBD1. The trim removed 2 bases at V and 6 bases at J, leaving 10 bases unmatched. The germline V gene encodes CDR1 SGHTA and CDR2 FQGNSA. The CDR3 covers 16 residues. Here the CDR3 DNA reads TGTGCCAGCAGCTTAAACGCCCGGGACAGTCCTCAGCCCCAGCATTTT. This gives the protein CASSLNARDSPQPQHF.

The J gene is TRBJ2-1, the V gene TRBV5-6; possible D gene TRBD2, 6 bases. Trimming took off 0 bases at V and 0 bases at J, with 7 bases between the two ends. The CDR3 totals 15 residues. The germline CDR1 and CDR2 sequences are SGHDT and YYEEEE. CDR3 DNA sequence: TGTGCCAGCAGCTTGGGCGGGAACTCCTACAATGAGCAGTTCTTC. It codes for CASSLGGNSYNEQFF.

The chain joins TRBV6-5 to TRBJ1-1; 7 bases fit TRBD1. V lost 0 bases and J lost 5; bases outside the gene matches: 6. Germline V lookup: CDR1 MNHEY, CDR2 SVGAGI. The CDR3 covers 15 residues. The CDR3 here is CASSYSRGRGTEAFF. DNA of the CDR3: TGTGCCAGCAGTTACTCTAGGGGGCGAGGGACTGAAGCTTTCTTT.

The V gene is TRBV19, the J gene TRBJ1-6; unclear D gene. The CDR3 contains 15 residues. Germline V CDR1 and CDR2: LNHDA, SQIVND (reference sequence). Trimming pared 5 bases from V and 5 bases from J, leaving 13 bases between. The CDR3 bases are TGTGCCAGTAGTTTCCACGGGGAAGATAATTCACCCCTCCACTTT. Residues: CASSFHGEDNSPLHF.

The CDR3 here is CASSPLQETQYF. CDR3 in DNA: TGTGCCAGCAGCCCTCTCCAGGAGACCCAGTACTTC. The gene calls are TRBV11-2 and TRBJ2-5; D not certain. Germline CDR1 and CDR2: SGHAT and FQNNGV. V was trimmed by 5 bases and J by 5 bases, leaving 9 bases between them. The CDR3 loop spans 12 amino acids.

The chain links TRBV6-5 to TRBJ1-6; 7 bases match TRBD1. In germline, CDR1 is MNHEY, CDR2 SVGAGI. This CDR3 is 14 amino acids long. V shed 6 bases and J 7 bases; nucleotides not matched to a gene: 6. In DNA form, the CDR3 reads TGTGCCAGCAGGGAGGGACAGACAAATTCACCCCTCCACTTT. The encoded protein is CASREGQTNSPLHF.

The rearrangement uses TRBV29-1 and TRBJ1-2; maybe TRBD1 (6 bases). Trimming removed 4 bases at V and 4 bases at J, with 10 bases between. Germline loops: CDR1 SQVTM, CDR2 ANQGSEA. This CDR3 has 12 residues. This CDR3 reads CSVADRPYGYTF. The CDR3 DNA sequence: TGCAGCGTTGCCGACAGGCCCTATGGCTACACCTTC.

J is TRBJ2-5 and V is TRBV5-5; D is perhaps TRBD2 (6 bases). Trimming cost V 4 bases and J 0 bases, with 13 bases left between them. The CDR3 is made up of 15 amino acids. Germline values: CDR1 SGHKS, CDR2 YYEKEE (reference sequence). This CDR3 reads CASSEEGLHQETQYF. DNA of the CDR3: TGTGCCAGCAGCGAGGAGGGGCTCCACCAAGAGACCCAGTACTTC.

V is TRBV19 and J is TRBJ1-1, with 10 bases aligning to TRBD1. Germline-derived CDR1 and CDR2 are LNHDA and SQIVND (reference sequence). This CDR3 contains 14 residues. V trimming: 7 bases; J trimming: 1 base; junction bases outside the gene matches: 3. CDR3 DNA sequence: TGTGCCAGTATCAGGGACAGGGGGAACACTGAAGCTTTCTTT. Its translation is CASIRDRGNTEAFF.

The J gene is TRBJ2-5, the V gene TRBV6-6, with 9 bases that match TRBD2. Germline CDR1 is MNHNY and CDR2 is SVGAGI (reference sequence). This CDR3 comprises 16 residues. V lost 2 bases, J lost 2 bases, and 6 bases stayed unmatched. CDR3: CASSYASGGPQETQYF. The CDR3 bases are TGTGCCAGCAGTTACGCAAGCGGGGGGCCACAAGAGACCCAGTACTTC.

The chain employs TRBV6-1 and TRBJ2-2; D perhaps matches TRBD1 (5 bases). Germline values: CDR1 MNHNS, CDR2 SASEGT. This CDR3 has 16 residues. With 2 bases removed from V and 0 bases from J, the gap between germline ends came to 10 bases. CDR3 amino acids: CASSESGHPNTGELFF. In DNA, the CDR3 is TGTGCCAGCAGTGAATCAGGGCATCCGAACACCGGGGAGCTGTTTTTT.

V and J are TRBV3-1 (or the pseudogene TRBV3-2) and TRBJ1-3; D ambiguous. This CDR3 comprises 18 residues. Trimming removed 4 bases at V and 0 bases at J, with 19 bases between. CDR1 LGHDT and CDR2 YNNKEL come from the germline V gene (reference sequence). CDR3 loop: CASSLMPERSGSGNTIYF. The CDR3 coding sequence is TGTGCCAGCAGCCTTATGCCCGAGAGGTCCGGCTCTGGAAACACCATATATTTT.

The rearrangement uses TRBV15 and TRBJ2-2, with D perhaps TRBD2 (5 bases). CDR1 and CDR2 from the germline V gene are LNHNV and YYDKDF (reference sequence). Trimming pared 5 bases from V and 5 bases from J, leaving 12 bases between. CDR3 length: 14 residues. In nucleotides, the CDR3 is TGTGCCACCAGCGTCCTGGGGAGTACCGGGGAGCTGTTTTTT. It specifies CATSVLGSTGELFF.

This clone has just one count. This chain uses TRBV10-3 with TRBJ1-2; possible D gene TRBD1, 5 bases. This CDR3 has 17 amino acids. The germline gives CDR1 ENHRY, CDR2 SYGVKD. Trimming removed 8 bases from V and 8 bases from J, with 30 bases in between. CDR3: CAIAGAVTDITDDGYTF. The CDR3 bases are TGTGCCATCGCGGGAGCCGTGACGGACATAACCGATGACGGCTACACCTTC.